This T cell receptor beta chain appears in the sequencing data of a study of blood T cells in healthy people across ages. In terms of origin and age, donors were healthy Caucasian individuals from Russia aged roughly 6 to 90. Roughly 10 milliliters was the volume of peripheral blood drawn from each donor. Extractions gave at least 5 micrograms of total RNA per sample. Combining a sample-barcoded 5' primer with a J-beta primer mix, a second PCR ran for 7 to 11 cycles. One entry per CDR3 protein results from TCRdb running MiXCR on the 5' RACE reads. Of over 1.5 million distinct CDR3 sequences detected, approximately 50% appear once; the ten largest clones hold over 2%. J gave up 0 bases and V 4 bases, and 5 bases lay outside the gene matches. The CDR3 consists of 14 residues. Looked up from germline, CDR1 is DFQATT and CDR2 is SNEGSKA (reference sequence).

This chain uses TRBV20-1 with TRBJ1-1; 7 bases are shared with TRBD1. The sequencing sample was made of blood. This receptor was taken from a middle-aged woman in good health. In DNA, the CDR3 is TGCAGTGCTACGACAGGGCCTATGAACACTGAAGCTTTCTTT. This sequence encodes CSATTGPMNTEAFF.